This T cell receptor (beta chain) emerged from a study of CD8 T cells in Susac syndrome. V dropped 2 bases and J dropped 0 bases, with 10 bases sitting between them. From germline, CDR1 is SNHLY and CDR2 FYNNEI. This CDR3 has 16 residues. Random-hexamer reverse transcription was applied to 0.5 to 1 ug RNA. The TCR beta CDR3 was amplified by immunoSEQ multiplex PCR across 54 Vbeta, 13 Jbeta. One entry per CDR3 protein, called by TCRdb with MiXCR from the immunoSEQ multiplex PCR reads. The sample consists of 140,000 to 150,000 distinct CDR3 sequences, approximately 95% of them appearing once. The V gene is TRBV2, the J gene TRBJ2-2; D gene ambiguous. Material: CD4+ T cells from PBMCs. This clonotype was sampled from a human donor with multiple sclerosis. The DNA for the CDR3 is TGTGCCAGCAGTGAACTAGGGTTCGCGAACACCGGGGAGCTGTTTTTT. It encodes CASSELGFANTGELFF. Supplemented by reference TRBV2 and TRBJ2-2, the full variable domain reads EPEVTQTPSHQVTQMGQEVILRCVPISNHLYFYWYRQILGQKVEFLVSFYNNEISEKSEIFDDQFSVERPDGSNFTLKIRSTKLEDSAMYFCASSELGFANTGELFFGEGSRLTVL.